This entry is about one TCR beta chain. TCRdb keeps only in-frame clones here, not all; method: immunoSEQ multiplex PCR. The data hold approximately 60,000 clones, with about 70% observed a single time. This specimen comes from a study of blood T cell repertoires in COVID-19. Sequences were obtained from peripheral blood. This TCR was recovered from a human donor in a cohort sampled during active COVID-19.

In DNA form, the CDR3 reads TGTGCCAGCAGCTTGTGGACAAACCAAGAGACCCAGTACTTC. It specifies CASSLWTNQETQYF. The J gene is TRBJ2-5, the V gene TRBV7-9; possible D gene TRBD1, 5 bases. Per the germline V gene, CDR1 is SEHNR and CDR2 is FQNEAQ (reference sequence). This CDR3 region has 14 residues. Trimming shortened V by 3 bases and J by 0 bases, and 8 bases separated the two germline ends.